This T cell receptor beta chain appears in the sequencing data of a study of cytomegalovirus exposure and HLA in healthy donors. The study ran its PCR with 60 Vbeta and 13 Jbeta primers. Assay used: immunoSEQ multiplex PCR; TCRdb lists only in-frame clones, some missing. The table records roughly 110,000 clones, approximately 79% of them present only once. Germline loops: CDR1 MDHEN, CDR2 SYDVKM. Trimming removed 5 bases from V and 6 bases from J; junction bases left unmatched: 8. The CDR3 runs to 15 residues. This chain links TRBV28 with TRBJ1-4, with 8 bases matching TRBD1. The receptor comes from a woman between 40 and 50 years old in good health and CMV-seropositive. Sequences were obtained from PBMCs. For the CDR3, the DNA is TGTGCCAGCAGTCTTTACAGGGGGAAGGATGAAAAACTGTTTTTT. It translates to CASSLYRGKDEKLFF.